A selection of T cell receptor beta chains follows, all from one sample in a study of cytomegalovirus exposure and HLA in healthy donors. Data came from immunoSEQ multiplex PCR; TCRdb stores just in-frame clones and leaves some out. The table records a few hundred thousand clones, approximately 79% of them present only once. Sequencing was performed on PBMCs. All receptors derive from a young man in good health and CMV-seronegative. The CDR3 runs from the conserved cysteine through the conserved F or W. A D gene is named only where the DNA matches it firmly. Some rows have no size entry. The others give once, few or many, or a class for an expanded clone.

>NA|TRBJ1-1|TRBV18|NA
CASSIKKNTEAFF
TGTGCCAGCTCAATCAAAAAGAACACTGAAGCTTTCTTT
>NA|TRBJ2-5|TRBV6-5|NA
CASSAQGGGETQYF
TGTGCCAGCAGCGCCCAGGGGGGCGGAGAGACCCAGTACTTC
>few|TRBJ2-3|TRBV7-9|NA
CASSPGGSRDTQYF
TGTGCCAGCAGCCCTGGAGGTAGTAGGGATACGCAGTATTTT
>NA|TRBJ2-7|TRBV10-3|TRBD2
CAISGLAGVYEQYF
TGTGCCATCAGTGGACTAGCGGGGGTCTACGAGCAGTACTTC
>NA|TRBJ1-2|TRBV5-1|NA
CASASEAWVPYNYGYTF
TGCGCCAGCGCTTCGGAGGCCTGGGTGCCCTATAACTATGGCTACACCTTC
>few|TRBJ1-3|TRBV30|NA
CAWSRDSSGNTIYF
TGTGCCTGGAGCAGGGATTCGTCTGGAAACACCATATATTTT
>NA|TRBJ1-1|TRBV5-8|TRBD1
CASTMTGTMNTEAFF
TGTGCCAGCACCATGACAGGGACCATGAACACTGAAGCTTTCTTT
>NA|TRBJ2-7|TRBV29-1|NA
CSVSNEETYSYEQYF
TGCAGCGTTTCCAACGAGGAAACCTACTCCTACGAGCAGTACTTC
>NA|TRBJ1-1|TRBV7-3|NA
CASSHTGTEAFF
TGTGCCAGCAGCCACACAGGGACTGAAGCTTTCTTT
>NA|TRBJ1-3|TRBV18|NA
CASSGGAAYSGNTIYF
TGTGCCAGCTCCGGCGGGGCAGCCTACTCTGGAAACACCATATATTTT
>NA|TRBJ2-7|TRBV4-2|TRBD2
CASSQGTGGTYEQYF
TGTGCCAGCAGCCAAGGGACGGGAGGTACTTACGAGCAGTACTTC
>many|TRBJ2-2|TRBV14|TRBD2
CASRFAGTSSTGELFF
TGTGCCAGCAGATTCGCCGGGACTAGCTCCACCGGGGAGCTGTTTTTT
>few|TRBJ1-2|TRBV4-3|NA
CASSQDGGEVYGYTF
TGCGCCAGCAGCCAAGACGGGGGGGAGGTCTATGGCTACACCTTC
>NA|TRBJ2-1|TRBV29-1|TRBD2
CSAAQTSGGRNEQFF
TGCAGCGCCGCCCAGACTAGCGGGGGGAGAAATGAGCAGTTCTTC
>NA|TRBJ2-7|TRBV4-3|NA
CASSQERTVGSYEQYF
TGCGCCAGCAGCCAAGAACGGACTGTCGGGTCGTACGAGCAGTACTTC
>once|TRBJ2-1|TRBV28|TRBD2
CASSLWGLAERLYNEQFF
TGTGCCAGCAGTTTATGGGGACTAGCGGAACGATTATACAATGAGCAGTTCTTC
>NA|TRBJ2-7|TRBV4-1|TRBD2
CASSQGLAGGYEQYF
TGCGCCAGCAGCCAGGGACTAGCGGGGGGCTACGAGCAGTACTTC
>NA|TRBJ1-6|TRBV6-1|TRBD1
CASSPRQGAESPLHF
TGTGCCAGCAGTCCAAGACAGGGGGCAGAATCACCCCTCCACTTT